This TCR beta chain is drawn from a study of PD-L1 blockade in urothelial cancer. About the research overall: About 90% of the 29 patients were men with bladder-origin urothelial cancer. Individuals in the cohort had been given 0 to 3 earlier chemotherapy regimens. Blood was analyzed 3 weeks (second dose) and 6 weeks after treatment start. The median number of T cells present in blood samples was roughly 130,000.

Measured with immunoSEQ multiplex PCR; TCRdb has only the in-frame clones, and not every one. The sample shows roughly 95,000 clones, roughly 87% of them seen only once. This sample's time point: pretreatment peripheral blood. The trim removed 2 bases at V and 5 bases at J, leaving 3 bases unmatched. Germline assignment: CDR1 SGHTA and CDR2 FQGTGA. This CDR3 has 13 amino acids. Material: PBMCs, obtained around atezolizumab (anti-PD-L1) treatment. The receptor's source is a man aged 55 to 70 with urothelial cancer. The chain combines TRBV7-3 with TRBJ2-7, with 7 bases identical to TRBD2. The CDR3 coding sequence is TGTGCCAGCAGCTTACAGGGAGGGGACGAGCAGTACTTC. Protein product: CASSLQGGDEQYF. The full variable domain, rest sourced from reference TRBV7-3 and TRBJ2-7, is GAGVSQTPSNKVTEKGKYVELRCDPISGHTALYWYRQSLGQGPEFLIYFQGTGAADDSGLPNDRFFAVRPEGSVSTLKIQRTERGDSAVYLCASSLQGGDEQYFGPGTRLTVT.